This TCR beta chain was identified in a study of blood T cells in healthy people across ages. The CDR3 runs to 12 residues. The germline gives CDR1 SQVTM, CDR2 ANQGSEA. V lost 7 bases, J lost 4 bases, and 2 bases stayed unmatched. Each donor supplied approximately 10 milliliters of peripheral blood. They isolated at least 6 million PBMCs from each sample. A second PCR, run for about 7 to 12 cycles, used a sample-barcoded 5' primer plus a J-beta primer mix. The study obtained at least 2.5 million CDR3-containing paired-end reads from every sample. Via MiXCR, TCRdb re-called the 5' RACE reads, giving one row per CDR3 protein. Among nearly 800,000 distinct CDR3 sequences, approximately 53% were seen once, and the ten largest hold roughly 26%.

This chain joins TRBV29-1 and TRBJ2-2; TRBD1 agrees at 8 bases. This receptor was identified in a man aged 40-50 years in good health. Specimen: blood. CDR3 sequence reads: CSGQGLTGELFF. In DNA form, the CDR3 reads TGCAGCGGACAGGGGCTCACCGGGGAGCTGTTTTTT.